The clone carrying this TCR beta chain has just one count. This sample was taken from a study of shared clonotypes between healthy human individuals. CDR3 length: 17 residues. Germline loops: CDR1 SGDLS, CDR2 YYNGEE. With 0 bases clipped from V and 8 bases from J, the junction kept 12 bases outside the gene matches. Every contributor of samples was a Caucasian grown-up residing in Nashville, Tennessee. The authors divided CD4+ cells into CD45RA+ naive and CD45RA-negative memory subsets. The method was immunoSEQ multiplex PCR; TCRdb's version includes in-frame clones alone and lacks a portion of them. Found here are approximately 1.5 million clones, 95% to 99% of them singletons; the top ten hold around 0.45%.

Material for sequencing was naive CD4+ T cells sorted from blood. Noted subset: CD45RA+ positively selected. This receptor was obtained from a man aged 25 to 40 in good health. The V and J genes are TRBV9 and TRBJ2-1, with 9 bases identical to TRBD2. The CDR3 is CASSVDPSGTVRDEQFF. CDR3 nucleotides: TGTGCCAGCAGCGTAGACCCTAGCGGGACGGTGAGGGATGAGCAGTTCTTC.